This TCR beta chain was found in a study of radiation and T cells in renal cell carcinoma. V lost 4 bases, J lost 15 bases, and 16 bases stayed unmatched. The CDR3 totals 15 residues. CDR1 and CDR2 (germline): MNHNS, SASEGT. Regarding time point: blood 2 weeks post-SBRT. This sample's treatment: 15 Gy SBRT to primary tumor, nephrectomy 4 weeks later. Some clones are missing from TCRdb's copy, which holds only in-frame ones; the method was immunoSEQ multiplex PCR. The table has some 120,000 clones, 75% to 90% seen once. Study-level points and caveats: Pretreatment tumor biopsies were lacking, so baseline clonotypes are unknown.

Comments on this clone: Its specificity is unknown.

The TCR was taken from a woman aged 55-70 years with renal cell carcinoma. The V call is TRBV6-1, the J call TRBJ1-4; TRBD1 aligns across 8 bases. The source was blood, collected from a patient whose treatment included radiotherapy and nephrectomy. The CDR3: CASSGPGQGAVRMFF. Here the CDR3 DNA reads TGTGCCAGCAGTGGCCCCGGACAGGGTGCTGTGAGGATGTTTTTT.